The rows below give T cell receptor beta chains drawn from one sample of a study of cytomegalovirus exposure and HLA in healthy donors. Profiling relied on immunoSEQ multiplex PCR, and the TCRdb table lists in-frame clones only, not all of them. The sample lists 200,000 to 250,000 clones; 70% were seen once. The sequencing input was PBMCs. These receptors all come from a man aged 40-55 years in good health and CMV-seropositive. Each CDR3 is given with its conserved first and last residue. Fields, in order: V gene, J gene, D gene, clone size, CDR3 length, CDR3 protein, CDR3 DNA. The D gene is left open where the match is weak. The size entry is marked missing in some rows and otherwise reads once, few, many or a size class.

V gene: TRBV4-2
J gene: TRBJ1-2
D gene: NA
clone size: NA
CDR3 length: 15
CDR3 protein: CASSRNLGDNYGYTF
CDR3 DNA: TGTGCCAGCAGCCGAAACTTAGGGGATAACTATGGCTACACCTTC

V gene: TRBV6-6
J gene: TRBJ1-1
D gene: NA
clone size: NA
CDR3 length: 13
CDR3 protein: CASSDTVNTEAFF
CDR3 DNA: TGTGCCAGCAGTGACACCGTGAACACTGAAGCTTTCTTT

V gene: TRBV5-1
J gene: TRBJ2-7
D gene: TRBD1
clone size: few
CDR3 length: 15
CDR3 protein: CASSLDRAFSYEQYF
CDR3 DNA: TGCGCCAGCAGCCTTGACAGGGCTTTCTCCTACGAGCAGTACTTC

V gene: TRBV11-2
J gene: TRBJ2-5
D gene: TRBD2
clone size: NA
CDR3 length: 16
CDR3 protein: CASSLGVLAGAETQYF
CDR3 DNA: TGTGCCAGCAGCTTAGGTGTTCTAGCGGGGGCAGAGACCCAGTACTTC

V gene: TRBV9
J gene: TRBJ2-1
D gene: TRBD2
clone size: NA
CDR3 length: 19
CDR3 protein: CASSVRTSGVTHSYNEQFF
CDR3 DNA: TGTGCCAGCAGCGTTCGGACTAGCGGGGTTACCCACTCCTACAATGAGCAGTTCTTC

V gene: TRBV4-1
J gene: TRBJ1-4
D gene: TRBD1
clone size: NA
CDR3 length: 16
CDR3 protein: CASSHVLDRDGEKLFF
CDR3 DNA: TGCGCCAGCAGCCACGTTCTCGACAGGGACGGAGAAAAACTGTTTTTT

V gene: TRBV9
J gene: TRBJ2-5
D gene: TRBD2
clone size: NA
CDR3 length: 15
CDR3 protein: CASSASGGAWETQYF
CDR3 DNA: TGTGCCAGCAGCGCTAGCGGGGGGGCCTGGGAGACCCAGTACTTC

V gene: TRBV5-1
J gene: TRBJ2-1
D gene: NA
clone size: NA
CDR3 length: 14
CDR3 protein: CASLSGTNYNEQFF
CDR3 DNA: TGCGCCAGCTTATCCGGGACAAATTACAATGAGCAGTTCTTC

V gene: TRBV5-5
J gene: TRBJ2-5
D gene: TRBD2
clone size: few
CDR3 length: 18
CDR3 protein: CASSLAASGGPGRETQYF
CDR3 DNA: TGTGCCAGCAGCTTGGCGGCTAGCGGGGGCCCGGGGAGGGAGACCCAGTACTTC

V gene: TRBV27
J gene: TRBJ1-2
D gene: NA
clone size: NA
CDR3 length: 18
CDR3 protein: CASSLYPPRQEPNYGYTF
CDR3 DNA: TGTGCCAGCAGTTTATATCCCCCGCGACAGGAGCCTAACTATGGCTACACCTTC

V gene: TRBV5-1
J gene: TRBJ1-1
D gene: TRBD1
clone size: NA
CDR3 length: 15
CDR3 protein: CASSPQGVANTEAFF
CDR3 DNA: TGCGCCAGCAGCCCACAGGGGGTGGCGAACACTGAAGCTTTCTTT

V gene: TRBV11-3
J gene: TRBJ2-6
D gene: TRBD1
clone size: NA
CDR3 length: 17
CDR3 protein: CASSLGQGASGANVLTF
CDR3 DNA: TGTGCCAGCAGCTTAGGACAGGGGGCGTCTGGGGCCAACGTCCTGACTTTC

V gene: TRBV7-2
J gene: TRBJ2-3
D gene: TRBD2
clone size: NA
CDR3 length: 17
CDR3 protein: CASSSWLAGGSTDTQYF
CDR3 DNA: TGTGCCAGCAGCTCTTGGCTAGCGGGGGGGAGCACAGATACGCAGTATTTT

V gene: TRBV5-6
J gene: TRBJ1-1
D gene: NA
clone size: once
CDR3 length: 16
CDR3 protein: CASSSDRGIRDTEAFF
CDR3 DNA: TGTGCCAGCAGCTCCGATCGCGGAATTCGAGACACTGAAGCTTTCTTT

V gene: TRBV19
J gene: TRBJ2-5
D gene: TRBD2
clone size: NA
CDR3 length: 16
CDR3 protein: CASTNSHSGGSETQYF
CDR3 DNA: TGTGCCAGTACCAATTCCCACTCGGGGGGGTCGGAGACCCAGTACTTC

V gene: TRBV6-5
J gene: TRBJ1-1
D gene: NA
clone size: NA
CDR3 length: 13
CDR3 protein: CASSLVMNTEAFF
CDR3 DNA: TGTGCCAGCAGCCTCGTAATGAACACTGAAGCTTTCTTT

V gene: TRBV18
J gene: TRBJ2-3
D gene: TRBD1
clone size: NA
CDR3 length: 14
CDR3 protein: CASSLGDRADTQYF
CDR3 DNA: TGTGCCAGCTCCCTGGGGGACAGGGCAGATACGCAGTATTTT

V gene: TRBV7-3
J gene: TRBJ2-2
D gene: NA
clone size: NA
CDR3 length: 15
CDR3 protein: CASSPLGADTGELFF
CDR3 DNA: TGTGCCAGCAGCCCCCTGGGGGCCGACACCGGGGAGCTGTTTTTT

V gene: TRBV2
J gene: TRBJ2-2
D gene: NA
clone size: NA
CDR3 length: 14
CDR3 protein: CASSASVRTGELFF
CDR3 DNA: TGTGCCAGCAGTGCCTCCGTTCGCACCGGGGAGCTGTTTTTT

V gene: TRBV7-8
J gene: TRBJ2-1
D gene: NA
clone size: NA
CDR3 length: 13
CDR3 protein: CASSLFGGIEQFF
CDR3 DNA: TGTGCCAGCAGCTTGTTCGGAGGCATTGAGCAGTTCTTC

V gene: TRBV4-1
J gene: TRBJ2-3
D gene: TRBD1
clone size: few
CDR3 length: 16
CDR3 protein: CASSQDGTGSTDTQYF
CDR3 DNA: TGCGCCAGCAGCCAAGATGGGACAGGGAGCACAGATACGCAGTATTTT

V gene: TRBV20-1
J gene: TRBJ1-2
D gene: TRBD1
clone size: NA
CDR3 length: 11
CDR3 protein: CSPTGDNGYTF
CDR3 DNA: TGCAGTCCGACAGGGGACAATGGCTACACCTTC

V gene: TRBV11-2
J gene: TRBJ1-1
D gene: TRBD1
clone size: once
CDR3 length: 14
CDR3 protein: CASSRDRGYTEAFF
CDR3 DNA: TGTGCCAGCAGCCGAGACAGGGGGTACACTGAAGCTTTCTTT

V gene: TRBV6-1
J gene: TRBJ1-1
D gene: NA
clone size: NA
CDR3 length: 13
CDR3 protein: CASTEGGRTEAFF
CDR3 DNA: TGTGCCAGCACTGAAGGGGGGCGTACTGAAGCTTTCTTT

V gene: TRBV5-4
J gene: TRBJ2-7
D gene: TRBD2
clone size: NA
CDR3 length: 15
CDR3 protein: CASSSGTSGGYEQYF
CDR3 DNA: TGTGCCAGCAGCTCCGGGACTAGCGGGGGGTACGAGCAGTACTTC

V gene: TRBV6-1
J gene: TRBJ2-1
D gene: TRBD1
clone size: NA
CDR3 length: 15
CDR3 protein: CASSPTGVLGNEQFF
CDR3 DNA: TGTGCCAGCAGCCCGACAGGGGTATTGGGCAATGAGCAGTTCTTC

V gene: TRBV11-3
J gene: TRBJ2-3
D gene: TRBD2
clone size: NA
CDR3 length: 16
CDR3 protein: CASSSRLAGGTDTQYF
CDR3 DNA: TGTGCCAGCAGCTCCCGACTAGCGGGGGGGACAGATACGCAGTATTTT

V gene: TRBV11-2
J gene: TRBJ1-2
D gene: TRBD1
clone size: few
CDR3 length: 13
CDR3 protein: CASSSPGQSGYTF
CDR3 DNA: TGTGCCAGCAGTTCACCGGGACAGAGTGGCTACACCTTC

V gene: TRBV6-4
J gene: TRBJ2-3
D gene: TRBD2
clone size: NA
CDR3 length: 14
CDR3 protein: CASSEIGGSDTQYF
CDR3 DNA: TGTGCCAGCAGTGAGATCGGGGGGTCAGATACGCAGTATTTT

V gene: TRBV25-1
J gene: TRBJ1-2
D gene: TRBD1
clone size: NA
CDR3 length: 16
CDR3 protein: CASSSTGDRGEIGYTF
CDR3 DNA: TGTGCCAGCAGCTCAACCGGGGACAGGGGTGAGATTGGCTACACCTTC

V gene: TRBV4-3
J gene: TRBJ1-2
D gene: TRBD1
clone size: NA
CDR3 length: 15
CDR3 protein: CASSPSGQGHYGYTF
CDR3 DNA: TGCGCCAGCAGCCCCTCGGGACAGGGGCACTATGGCTACACCTTC

V gene: TRBV4-3
J gene: TRBJ2-1
D gene: TRBD2
clone size: NA
CDR3 length: 15
CDR3 protein: CASSPSGGPTNEQFF
CDR3 DNA: TGCGCCAGCAGCCCTAGCGGGGGGCCCACCAATGAGCAGTTCTTC

V gene: TRBV7-9
J gene: TRBJ1-3
D gene: NA
clone size: NA
CDR3 length: 12
CDR3 protein: CSSRESGNTIYF
CDR3 DNA: TGTTCCAGCAGGGAGTCTGGAAACACCATATATTTT

V gene: TRBV2
J gene: TRBJ1-1
D gene: TRBD1
clone size: few
CDR3 length: 15
CDR3 protein: CASSEGTGGYTEAFF
CDR3 DNA: TGTGCCAGCAGTGAAGGGACAGGGGGGTACACTGAAGCTTTCTTT

V gene: TRBV27
J gene: TRBJ2-7
D gene: NA
clone size: NA
CDR3 length: 13
CDR3 protein: CASSLLTGTEQYF
CDR3 DNA: TGTGCCAGCAGTCTGTTGACAGGAACGGAGCAGTACTTC

V gene: TRBV27
J gene: TRBJ2-6
D gene: NA
clone size: NA
CDR3 length: 15
CDR3 protein: CASRPSGAGANVLTF
CDR3 DNA: TGTGCCAGCAGGCCCAGTGGGGCGGGGGCCAACGTCCTGACTTTC

V gene: TRBV27
J gene: TRBJ1-2
D gene: TRBD1
clone size: NA
CDR3 length: 14
CDR3 protein: CASRLGTGVYGYTF
CDR3 DNA: TGTGCCAGCAGGCTCGGGACAGGGGTCTATGGCTACACCTTC

V gene: TRBV5-1
J gene: TRBJ2-3
D gene: TRBD2
clone size: NA
CDR3 length: 16
CDR3 protein: CASSLIGSGGTDTQYF
CDR3 DNA: TGCGCCAGCAGCTTGATTGGTAGCGGGGGAACAGATACGCAGTATTTT

V gene: TRBV5-6
J gene: TRBJ2-7
D gene: TRBD1
clone size: NA
CDR3 length: 16
CDR3 protein: CASSAPQQGSSYEQYF
CDR3 DNA: TGTGCCAGCAGCGCCCCTCAACAGGGGTCCTCCTACGAGCAGTACTTC

V gene: TRBV5-1
J gene: TRBJ2-3
D gene: NA
clone size: NA
CDR3 length: 14
CDR3 protein: CASSLGGPTDTQYF
CDR3 DNA: TGCGCCAGCAGCTTGGGCGGGCCCACAGATACGCAGTATTTT

V gene: TRBV7-3
J gene: TRBJ2-2
D gene: NA
clone size: NA
CDR3 length: 14
CDR3 protein: CASSEGTNTGELFF
CDR3 DNA: TGTGCCAGCTCGGAGGGGACGAACACCGGGGAGCTGTTTTTT

V gene: TRBV2
J gene: TRBJ2-2
D gene: TRBD1
clone size: NA
CDR3 length: 15
CDR3 protein: CASRAGTANTGELFF
CDR3 DNA: TGTGCCAGCAGGGCCGGGACAGCGAACACCGGGGAGCTGTTTTTT

V gene: TRBV2
J gene: TRBJ2-2
D gene: NA
clone size: NA
CDR3 length: 14
CDR3 protein: CASSNRPNTGELFF
CDR3 DNA: TGTGCCAGCAGTAACAGGCCGAACACCGGGGAGCTGTTTTTT

V gene: TRBV7-2
J gene: TRBJ2-3
D gene: TRBD2
clone size: NA
CDR3 length: 16
CDR3 protein: CASSRTTGGASDTQYF
CDR3 DNA: TGTGCCAGCAGCCGGACGACCGGGGGGGCCTCAGATACGCAGTATTTT

V gene: TRBV19
J gene: TRBJ1-4
D gene: NA
clone size: NA
CDR3 length: 13
CDR3 protein: CASSIGTGEKLFF
CDR3 DNA: TGTGCCAGTAGTATTGGAACAGGAGAAAAACTGTTTTTT

V gene: TRBV6-5
J gene: TRBJ2-5
D gene: TRBD1
clone size: few
CDR3 length: 15
CDR3 protein: CASTPGQVNQETQYF
CDR3 DNA: TGTGCCAGCACGCCGGGACAGGTAAACCAAGAGACCCAGTACTTC

V gene: TRBV7-2
J gene: TRBJ1-1
D gene: NA
clone size: NA
CDR3 length: 14
CDR3 protein: CASSLWDTIPEAFF
CDR3 DNA: TGTGCCAGCAGCTTATGGGACACGATTCCTGAAGCTTTCTTT

V gene: TRBV4-1
J gene: TRBJ1-2
D gene: NA
clone size: once
CDR3 length: 15
CDR3 protein: CASSQVEGNNYGYTF
CDR3 DNA: TGCGCCAGCAGCCAAGTTGAGGGAAATAACTATGGCTACACCTTC

V gene: TRBV6-6
J gene: TRBJ1-4
D gene: NA
clone size: NA
CDR3 length: 14
CDR3 protein: CASSERQTYEKLFF
CDR3 DNA: TGTGCCAGCAGTGAGAGGCAGACCTATGAAAAACTGTTTTTT

V gene: TRBV15
J gene: TRBJ2-7
D gene: NA
clone size: few
CDR3 length: 14
CDR3 protein: CATSRATGSYEQYF
CDR3 DNA: TGTGCCACCAGCAGAGCCACAGGCTCCTACGAGCAGTACTTC

V gene: TRBV11-2
J gene: TRBJ2-1
D gene: TRBD1
clone size: few
CDR3 length: 17
CDR3 protein: CASSPRVWDRGYNEQFF
CDR3 DNA: TGTGCCAGCAGCCCCCGGGTCTGGGACAGGGGCTACAATGAGCAGTTCTTC